What follows describes a single T cell receptor (beta chain). Trimming removed 0 bases from V and 5 bases from J, with 16 bases in between. CDR3 length: 16 residues. Looked up from germline, CDR1 is LGHDT and CDR2 is YNNKEL (reference sequence). Generated by immunoSEQ multiplex PCR, the TCRdb table keeps only in-frame clones and is missing some. This sample has about 73,000 clones; roughly 87% occur once, and the top ten carry approximately 9.3%. These data originate in a study of T cell responses to AZD1222 COVID-19 vaccine. The input for sequencing was peripheral blood, taken 28 days after the second AZD1222 dose. The chain uses TRBV3-1 (or the pseudogene TRBV3-2) and TRBJ2-5; the D gene is possibly TRBD2 (6 bases). The clonotype originates from an adult who received the AZD1222 COVID-19 vaccine. The DNA for the CDR3 is TGTGCCAGCAGCCAAGATCTAATTAGCGGCCAGGAGACCCAGTACTTC. Residues: CASSQDLISGQETQYF.